This TCR beta chain appears in the sequencing data of a study of shared clonotypes between healthy human individuals. Findings of the study overall: Limitation of the genetic and exposure-history diversity represented came from the few donors.

CDR1 and CDR2 from the germline V gene are MDHEN and SYDVKM. V gave up 6 bases and J gave up 4 bases, with 24 bases separating them. The CDR3 is 17 residues long. Details on this clone: The antigen remains unidentified.

For each subset, genomic DNA was distributed in equal portions over several immunoSEQ plates. Under the authors' procedure: ImmunoSEQ output held junction-only sequences without quality scores, so filtering differed. Generated by immunoSEQ multiplex PCR, the TCRdb table keeps only in-frame clones and is missing some. V, J and clone size derive from that table, while D and trimming were established from the DNA sequence. The sample contains over a million clones, around three quarters of which appear only once. The V gene is TRBV28, the J gene TRBJ1-2, with D tentatively TRBD1 (6 bases). The origin of this receptor is a man between 18 and 29 years old in good health. Some clones in this sample may be carry-over from other donors' samples. Sequencing used memory CD4+ T cells from PBMCs. The subset denotes: CD45RA-negative fraction. CDR3 coding DNA: TGTGCCAGCAGATATCCGCCGGGACAAAGCCTTGGCTATGGCTACACCTTC. Amino acid sequence: CASRYPPGQSLGYGYTF.